Listed below are T cell receptor beta chains from one sample, sequenced in a study of T cells in Graves' hyperthyroidism and ophthalmopathy. In TCRdb, the multiplex PCR reads were re-called with MiXCR into one record per CDR3 protein. The sample comprises around 560,000 distinct CDR3 sequences, 16% of which are singletons, and around 19% rests with the top ten. The specimen was blood. Source of these receptors: a woman aged 18-29 years with Graves' hyperthyroidism. CDR3s include the opening cysteine and the closing phenylalanine or tryptophan. A D gene is named only where the DNA matches it firmly. Clone size, where shown, is once, few, many, or a class for clones that have expanded.

V	size	D	J	CDR3	DNA
TRBV4-2	few	-	TRBJ2-1	CASSRSGQVGRQDEQFF	TGTGCCAGCAGCCGATCCGGCCAAGTCGGACGGCAGGATGAGCAGTTCTTC
TRBV3-1	many	TRBD2	TRBJ2-7	CSRGGQFFNEQYF	TGTTCCCGGGGGGGGCAGTTTTTTAACGAGCAGTACTTC
TRBV6-1	few	TRBD2	TRBJ2-5	CASSEVRAPGGDEETQYF	TGTGCCAGCAGTGAAGTCCGCGCTCCCGGGGGGGATGAAGAGACCCAGTACTTT
TRBV18	many	-	TRBJ2-5	CASSPHQGETQYF	TGTGCCAGCTCACCGCATCAGGGGGAGACCCAGTACTTC
TRBV5-1	-	-	TRBJ1-2	CASSLEGGPTPSNYGYTF	TGCGCCAGCAGCTTGGAAGGAGGCCCTACTCCTTCTAACTATGGCTACACCTTC
TRBV6-2/TRBV6-3	many	-	TRBJ2-1	CASSYQGNNEQFF	TGTGCCAGCAGTTACCAGGGAAACAATGAGCAGTTCTTC
TRBV20-1	many	TRBD1	TRBJ1-5	CSASPGGPQPQHF	TGCAGTGCTAGCCCAGGGGGCCCTCAGCCCCAGCATTTT
TRBV18	few	TRBD2	TRBJ2-1	CASSLTSGVNNEQFF	TGTGCCAGCTCGCTAACTAGCGGGGTAAACAATGAGCAGTTCTTC
TRBV12-3/TRBV12-4	many	-	TRBJ2-7	CASSPEAFVTYEQYF	TGTGCCAGCAGTCCTGAAGCCTTTGTAACCTACGAGCAGTACTTC
TRBV2	many	-	TRBJ1-1	CASSDKIDPFF	TGTGCCAGCAGTGATAAGATTGACCCTTTCTTT
TRBV20-1	-	-	TRBJ2-2	CSARKDGSNTGELFF	TGCAGTGCTAGGAAAGACGGATCGAACACCGGGGAGCTGTTTTTT
TRBV5-1	-	TRBD2	TRBJ2-5	CASSSERGEETQYF	TGCGCCAGCAGCTCAGAGCGGGGTGAAGAGACCCAGTACTTC
TRBV28	few	TRBD1	TRBJ1-1	CASSPPDRGAEAFF	TGTGCCAGCAGTCCACCGGACAGGGGGGCTGAAGCTTTCTTT
TRBV9	-	-	TRBJ1-2	CASSVGVQGHGYTF	TGTGCCAGCAGCGTAGGGGTACAGGGTCATGGCTACACCTTC
TRBV29-1	-	-	TRBJ2-2	CSVGTYTTSSSANTGELFF	TGCAGCGTTGGGACTTACACAACCTCCTCCTCCGCGAACACCGGGGAGCTGTTTTTT
TRBV20-1	many	TRBD1	TRBJ1-5	CSAILGDRHNQPQHF	TGCAGTGCTATCCTAGGGGACAGACACAATCAGCCCCAGCATTTT
TRBV5-1	-	-	TRBJ2-4	CASRDLAKNIQYF	TGCGCCAGCAGGGACCTAGCCAAAAACATTCAGTACTTC
TRBV27	few	-	TRBJ1-5	CASSPNPIFRRDQPQHF	TGTGCCAGCAGCCCCAACCCCATTTTTAGACGGGATCAGCCCCAGCATTTT
TRBV12-3/TRBV12-4	-	-	TRBJ1-2	CASSFLKRSQNYGYTF	TGTGCCAGCAGTTTCCTAAAGAGAAGCCAGAACTATGGCTACACCTTC
TRBV6-2/TRBV6-3	many	-	TRBJ1-5	CASRFDQPQHF	TGTGCCAGCAGATTTGATCAGCCCCAGCATTTT
TRBV27	-	TRBD2	TRBJ2-7	CASKATSGLYEQYF	TGTGCCAGCAAGGCGACTAGCGGCCTCTACGAGCAGTACTTC
TRBV29-1	few	TRBD1	TRBJ2-2	CSVSTGGTNTGELFF	TGCAGCGTTTCAACAGGGGGCACGAACACCGGGGAGCTGTTTTTT
TRBV24-1	many	TRBD1	TRBJ1-2	CATSETGTDNYGYTF	TGTGCCACCAGTGAAACCGGGACAGACAACTATGGCTACACCTTC
TRBV19	-	-	TRBJ1-2	CATSLEGYGYTF	TGTGCCACCTCACTGGAGGGCTATGGCTACACCTTC
TRBV20-1	many	TRBD2	TRBJ2-1	CSAPRLAAAYNEQFF	TGCAGTGCTCCGCGGCTAGCGGCAGCCTACAATGAGCAGTTCTTC
TRBV6-2/TRBV6-3	many	-	TRBJ2-1	CASSWHNEQFF	TGTGCCAGCAGTTGGCACAATGAGCAGTTCTTC
TRBV6-2/TRBV6-3	few	-	TRBJ1-5	CASSRGVSIEPQHF	TGTGCCAGCAGCCGAGGGGTTTCCATCGAGCCCCAGCATTTT
TRBV20-1	many	-	TRBJ2-5	CSARPGDASAYF	TGCAGTGCTAGACCTGGGGACGCTTCGGCGTACTTC
TRBV7-3	-	-	TRBJ2-1	CASSLIWGHNNEQFF	TGTGCCAGCAGCCTCATTTGGGGCCACAACAATGAGCAGTTCTTC
TRBV13	few	TRBD1	TRBJ1-2	CASRFTQGVNYGYTF	TGTGCCAGCAGATTTACCCAGGGGGTGAACTATGGCTACACCTTC
TRBV29-1	many	TRBD2	TRBJ2-1	CSVEWRESYNEQFF	TGCAGCGTTGAATGGCGGGAGTCCTACAATGAGCAGTTCTTC
TRBV28	few	-	TRBJ1-3	CASSLSVWQHSGNTIYF	TGTGCCAGCAGTTTATCGGTCTGGCAGCACTCTGGAAACACCATATATTTT
TRBV6-5	-	TRBD2	TRBJ2-1	CASSYGPAGGYNEQFF	TGTGCCAGCAGTTACGGTCCAGCGGGGGGTTACAATGAGCAGTTCTTC
TRBV19	few	-	TRBJ1-5	CASSITGTQSNQPQHF	TGTGCCAGTAGTATAACTGGGACACAGAGCAATCAGCCCCAGCATTTT
TRBV20-1	-	-	TRBJ2-5	CSARDFQFRTQYF	TGCAGTGCTAGAGATTTTCAGTTCAGGACCCAGTACTTC
TRBV12-3/TRBV12-4	many	-	TRBJ2-3	CASTPRDSRADTQYF	TGTGCCAGCACTCCCCGGGACTCCCGCGCAGATACGCAGTATTTT
TRBV15	few	-	TRBJ1-2	CATSRAAAGYGYTF	TGTGCCACCAGCAGAGCGGCCGCTGGCTATGGCTACACCTTC
TRBV20-1	-	TRBD2	TRBJ2-5	CSARDAVAGGKETQYF	TGCAGTGCTAGAGACGCGGTTGCGGGAGGAAAAGAGACCCAGTACTTC
TRBV15	-	TRBD1	TRBJ1-1	CATSKETGGTEAFF	TGTGCCACCAGCAAAGAGACAGGGGGCACTGAAGCTTTCTTT
TRBV5-6	many	-	TRBJ1-5	CASSLGMGGNQPQHF	TGTGCCAGCAGCTTGGGGATGGGCGGGAATCAGCCCCAGCATTTT
TRBV11-2	many	TRBD1	TRBJ1-2	CASSLGTGTYGYTF	TGTGCCAGCAGCTTGGGGACAGGAACTTATGGCTACACCTTC
TRBV14	-	-	TRBJ2-7	CASRQEGPRTAYEQYF	TGTGCCAGCAGGCAAGAGGGCCCGCGGACAGCCTACGAGCAGTACTTC
TRBV6-5	-	-	TRBJ2-1	CASSDSGGPGEQFF	TGTGCCAGCAGTGACTCAGGAGGGCCGGGGGAGCAGTTCTTC
TRBV18	many	-	TRBJ1-5	CASSPQDTYQPQHF	TGTGCCAGCTCACCACAGGACACTTATCAGCCCCAGCATTTT
TRBV12-3/TRBV12-4	few	TRBD2	TRBJ2-7	CASSLVLAGIYEQYF	TGTGCCAGCAGTTTGGTTTTAGCGGGGATCTACGAGCAGTACTTC
TRBV7-2	few	TRBD1	TRBJ1-2	CASSLVGRDRGSSGYTF	TGTGCCAGCAGCTTAGTAGGCAGGGACAGGGGATCTAGTGGCTACACCTTC
TRBV30	-	TRBD1	TRBJ2-1	CAGRQGGYNEQFF	TGTGCCGGCAGACAGGGGGGCTACAATGAGCAGTTCTTC
TRBV5-8	few	-	TRBJ1-1	CASGSPARFFMGTEAFF	TGTGCCAGCGGGTCACCAGCCAGGTTCTTTATGGGGACTGAAGCTTTCTTT
TRBV3-1	-	-	TRBJ1-2	CASSFMGYTF	TGTGCCAGCAGTTTTATGGGCTACACCTTC
TRBV7-3	-	TRBD2	TRBJ2-1	CASSLGAGGLYNEQFF	TGTGCCAGCAGCTTAGGAGCGGGAGGGCTCTACAATGAGCAGTTCTTC
TRBV19	-	TRBD1	TRBJ2-1	CASSRTSGTGGNEQFF	TGTGCCAGTAGCCGAACCTCCGGGACAGGGGGCAATGAGCAGTTCTTC
TRBV19	-	-	TRBJ1-4	CASSPRDAKNEKLFF	TGTGCCAGTAGTCCCCGGGACGCCAAAAATGAAAAACTGTTTTTT
TRBV5-1	many	-	TRBJ2-2	CASSLFTSTGELFF	TGCGCCAGCAGCTTGTTTACGAGCACCGGGGAGCTGTTTTTT
TRBV28	many	TRBD2	TRBJ2-2	CASSEGLAGNTGELFF	TGTGCCAGCAGTGAGGGACTAGCGGGAAACACCGGGGAGCTGTTTTTT